This T cell receptor beta chain emerged from a study of blood T cell repertoires in COVID-19. Overall study: Material from acute and convalescent COVID-19 was sourced from the United States, Italy and Spain.

The data were produced by immunoSEQ multiplex PCR, yet TCRdb's version contains in-frame clones alone and is incomplete. The profile shows 100,000 to 150,000 clones, over 55% of them singletons. Source material: peripheral blood. The TCR was taken from a woman between 65 and 79 years old with acute or convalescent COVID-19.

The CDR3 region has the DNA TGTGCCAGCAGTGCGGGGACAGCAATCGGCTACACCTTC. Its protein product is CASSAGTAIGYTF. V is TRBV12-3 or TRBV12-4 and J is TRBJ1-2, with 7 bases fitting TRBD1. The V segment lost 5 bases and the J segment 8 bases; nucleotides outside the gene matches: 8. This CDR3 is 13 amino acids long.